Presented here are 3 T cell receptor beta chains from one specimen sequenced in a study of T cell responses to AZD1222 COVID-19 vaccine. Here immunoSEQ multiplex PCR was the method, and the copy in TCRdb shows in-frame clones only, minus some. The top ten hold 0.5% to 0.65% of the sample, which has hundreds of thousands of clones, roughly 93% seen once. The starting material was peripheral blood, obtained 28 days after the second AZD1222 dose. Every receptor here comes from an adult who received the AZD1222 COVID-19 vaccine.

J is TRBJ2-3 and V is TRBV3-1 (or the pseudogene TRBV3-2); D tentatively reads TRBD1 or TRBD2 (5 bases each). CDR3 length: 17 residues. The V gene lost 0 bases and the J gene lost 2 bases, with 15 bases spanning the gap. Germline-derived CDR1 and CDR2 are LGHDT and YNNKEL (reference sequence). The CDR3: CASSQDVGGMDTDTQYF. The CDR3 nucleotides read TGTGCCAGCAGCCAAGACGTTGGGGGAATGGACACAGATACGCAGTATTTT.

This sequence joins TRBV9 and TRBJ2-6, with 9 bases that match TRBD1. The CDR3 totals 18 residues. Germline CDR1 SGDLS, CDR2 YYNGEE. Trimming at V came to 2 bases and at J to 3 bases, leaving 9 bases not matched to a gene. The CDR3 DNA follows: TGTGCCAGCAGCGTCAGGGACAGGGAGTGGGTTGGGGCCAACGTCCTGACTTTC. This encodes CASSVRDREWVGANVLTF.

This chain links TRBV28 with TRBJ1-5; TRBD1 matches at 7 bases. J was trimmed by 2 bases and V by 6 bases; bases with no gene match: 7. The CDR3 is made up of 15 amino acids. Looked up from germline, CDR1 is MDHEN and CDR2 is SYDVKM. In DNA, the CDR3 is TGTGCCAGCAGCCCCTGGGACAGAGGCAATCAGCCCCAGCATTTT. This encodes CASSPWDRGNQPQHF.